This passage covers 25 T cell receptor beta chains from one sample sequenced in a study of cytomegalovirus exposure and HLA in healthy donors. The assay was immunoSEQ multiplex PCR, and TCRdb's table has in-frame clones only and misses some. The sample comprises about 43,000 clones, around nine tenths of which are singletons, and 5.6% rests with the top ten. Sequencing was performed on PBMCs. The receptors derive from a man between 18 and 35 years old in good health and CMV-seronegative.

The CDR3 loop is CASSLDVAGTYEQYF. The CDR3 DNA reads as TGTGCCAGCAGCTTAGATGTCGCGGGAACCTACGAGCAGTACTTC. The chain employs TRBV11-2 and TRBJ2-7; D is perhaps TRBD2 (6 bases). The germline V and J ends were trimmed by 0 bases and 2 bases, with 11 bases remaining between them. The length of the CDR3 is 15 residues. Germline loops: CDR1 SGHAT, CDR2 FQNNGV.

This chain connects TRBV6-6 to TRBJ2-2; 7 bases map to TRBD1. The CDR3 is 14 residues long. The germline CDR1 and CDR2 sequences are MNHNY and SVGAGI (reference sequence). V lost 7 bases and J lost 5; bases outside the gene matches: 7. The CDR3 loop reads CASTPGQKTGELFF. CDR3 sequence (DNA): TGTGCCAGCACACCGGGACAGAAGACCGGGGAGCTGTTTTTT.

The chain is built from TRBV4-1 and TRBJ1-1; 10 bases are shared with TRBD1. CDR1 is MGHRA and CDR2 is YSYEKL in the germline V gene. The V and J ends lost 1 base and 5 bases, in that order; junction bases with no gene match: 4. The CDR3 is 15 amino acids. The DNA of the CDR3 is TGCGCCAGCAGCCAAGCTGGACAGGGGGGGACTGAAGCTTTCTTT. Its translation: CASSQAGQGGTEAFF.

V and J are TRBV15 and TRBJ1-3; D might be TRBD1 (6 bases). The germline V and J ends were trimmed by 0 bases and 13 bases, with 22 bases remaining between them. Germline V gives CDR1 LNHNV, CDR2 YYDKDF (reference sequence). CDR3 length: 16 amino acids. CDR3 nucleotides: TGTGCCACCAGCAGAGAAGTCCAGGGGCCGCTGAGCTGGATATATTTT. Translated, it gives CATSREVQGPLSWIYF.

The CDR3 here is CAIRGSVLDEQFF. CDR3 in DNA: TGTGCCATCCGCGGGAGCGTTTTGGATGAGCAGTTCTTC. The rearrangement links TRBV10-3 to TRBJ2-1, with 7 positions matching TRBD2. Germline CDR1 is ENHRY and CDR2 is SYGVKD. Trimming took 8 bases from V and 8 from J; bases not matched to a gene: 9. The CDR3 has 13 amino acids.

This sequence joins TRBV9 and TRBJ1-6; D possibly corresponds to TRBD1 (5 bases). V shed 0 bases and J shed 9 bases, with 16 bases lying between them. The CDR3 contains 16 residues. Germline values: CDR1 SGDLS, CDR2 YYNGEE. The CDR3 is CASSVGWGTLGSPLHF. DNA of the CDR3: TGTGCCAGCAGCGTAGGCTGGGGCACCCTCGGTTCACCCCTCCACTTT.

The table lists this clone with a count of one. This chain joins TRBV6-6 and TRBJ1-5; possibly TRBD1 for D (5 bases). CDR3 length: 14 residues. Trimming removed 5 bases from V and 2 bases from J, with 10 bases in between. Germline V CDR1 and CDR2: MNHNY, SVGAGI (reference sequence). The CDR3 spells CASSALQGNQPQHF. CDR3 nucleotide sequence: TGTGCCAGCAGTGCCTTACAGGGCAATCAGCCCCAGCATTTT.

About this clone itself: The sample contains more than one DNA sequence encoding this CDR3. The CDR3 loop is CASSPPGQLYEQYF. For the CDR3, the DNA is TGTGCCAGCAGTCCACCGGGACAGCTATACGAGCAGTACTTC. This sequence joins TRBV6-5 and TRBJ2-7, with 7 bases matching TRBD1. Per germline, CDR1 MNHEY and CDR2 SVGAGI. CDR3 length: 14 amino acids. The trim removed 5 bases at V and 4 bases at J, leaving 8 bases unmatched.

This clone was recorded once. This chain uses TRBV7-2 with TRBJ1-1; no clear D. CDR1 is SGHTA and CDR2 is FQGNSA in the germline V gene. V lost 0 bases and J lost 1, with 9 bases in between. CDR3 length: 15 residues. The DNA for the CDR3 is TGTGCCAGCAGCTTAGCGTGGACTACGAACACTGAAGCTTTCTTT. It codes for CASSLAWTTNTEAFF.

The chain combines TRBV7-6 with TRBJ2-7, with D possibly TRBD2 on 6 matching bases. Germline CDR1 reads SGHVS; CDR2 reads FNYEAQ. V lost 3 bases to trimming and J lost 3 bases, with 9 bases between them. CDR3 length equals 13 residues. The CDR3 region has the DNA TGTGCCAGCAGCTTTCGGGGGATCTACGAGCAGTACTTC. This translates into CASSFRGIYEQYF.

This clone was picked up one time. The V gene is TRBV7-9, the J gene TRBJ2-7; 11 nucleotides line up with TRBD2. This CDR3 has 14 residues. The V and J ends lost 4 bases and 4 bases, in that order; junction bases with no gene match: 3. From germline, CDR1 is SEHNR and CDR2 FQNEAQ (reference sequence). In nucleotides, the CDR3 is TGTGCCAGCAGCTCCGGGACTAGCGGTTACGAGCAGTACTTC. Amino acid sequence: CASSSGTSGYEQYF.

The V and J genes are TRBV21-1 and TRBJ2-7; TRBD1 is taken as the D call from the table, unchecked against the DNA. TRBV21-1 is recorded as a pseudogene. The CDR3 length is 16 residues. This CDR3 is CASSRQALQGTYEQYF. The CDR3 region has the DNA TGTGCCAGCAGCCGACAGGCACTCCAGGGAACCTACGAGCAGTACTTC.

The V call is TRBV7-2, the J call TRBJ1-2; TRBD1 matches at 8 bases. This CDR3 has 14 amino acids. Per germline, CDR1 SGHTA and CDR2 FQGNSA. Germline trimming cut 4 bases from V and 3 bases from J; bases unmatched to any gene: 4. CDR3 region: CASSSGQGYYGYTF. Written as DNA, the CDR3 is TGTGCCAGCAGCTCCGGACAGGGCTACTATGGCTACACCTTC.

This rearrangement joins TRBV7-3 to TRBJ2-2; 11 bases map to TRBD2. Trimming took 8 bases from V and 5 from J; bases not matched to a gene: 10. CDR1 is SGHTA, CDR2 FQGTGA, per germline. This CDR3 has 16 amino acids. This chain's CDR3 is CASGLAGGPGTGELFF. The CDR3 bases are TGTGCCAGCGGATTAGCGGGAGGGCCAGGGACCGGGGAGCTGTTTTTT.

This clone has more than one count but fewer than ten. CDR3 nucleotides: TGTGCCAGCAGTGAAGGGGGAGGATCCTACAATGAGCAGTTCTTC. Encoded protein: CASSEGGGSYNEQFF. The rearrangement links TRBV6-1 to TRBJ2-1; the D gene is possibly TRBD2 (6 bases). V lost 1 base and J 1 base, leaving 8 bases between the germline ends. The germline CDR1 and CDR2 sequences are MNHNS and SASEGT. The CDR3 has 15 amino acids.

V and J are TRBV6-1 and TRBJ1-1; possible D gene TRBD1, 5 bases. Looked up from germline, CDR1 is MNHNS and CDR2 is SASEGT. V was cut by 7 bases and J by 1 base, with 10 bases left in between. This CDR3 spans 13 amino acids. CDR3 protein: CASKDTGNTEAFF. The CDR3, as DNA: TGTGCCAGCAAAGACACAGGGAACACTGAAGCTTTCTTT.

This chain links TRBV7-3 with TRBJ2-5, with TRBD1 as a possible D gene (5 bases). Germline V gene data show CDR1 as SGHTA and CDR2 as FQGTGA. CDR3 size: 13 residues. V gave up 5 bases and J gave up 2 bases, with 9 bases separating them. CDR3 sequence: CASSPNRQETQYF. For the CDR3, the DNA is TGTGCCAGCAGCCCGAACAGGCAAGAGACCCAGTACTTC.

This clone was detected once. The chain carries TRBV11-2 and TRBJ2-5, with 9 positions matching TRBD1. The CDR3 length is 13 residues. CDR1 and CDR2 from the germline V gene are SGHAT and FQNNGV. V lost 7 bases, J lost 3 bases, and 3 bases stayed unmatched. As DNA, the CDR3 is TGTGCCAGCACCCGGGACAGGGAAGAGACCCAGTACTTC. Protein product: CASTRDREETQYF.

A word on this clone: Germline and junction disagree at one end, which may indicate a read error. The chain couples TRBV9 to TRBJ2-5, with TRBD1 matching over 8 bases. This CDR3 comprises 13 residues. Germline V gives CDR1 SGDLS, CDR2 YYNGEE. The CDR3 coding sequence is TGCCCCGGACCGGACAGGGTTCGGGAGACCCAGTACTTC. This codes for CPGPDRVRETQYF.

The chain recombines TRBV5-8 with TRBJ1-2; unclear D gene. V shed 2 bases and J shed 8 bases, with 10 bases lying between them. Germline CDR1 is SGHTS and CDR2 is YDEGEE. The CDR3 runs to 12 residues. The CDR3 sequence is CASSFRLWGYTF. The CDR3 nucleotides read TGTGCCAGCAGCTTTAGACTGTGGGGCTACACCTTC. The complete variable domain, with remaining parts taken from reference TRBV5-8 and TRBJ1-2, reads EAGVTQSPTHLIKTRGQQATLRCSPISGHTSVYWYQQALGLGLQFLLWYDEGEERNRGNFPPRFSGRQFPNYSSELNVNALELEDSALYLCASSFRLWGYTFGSGTRLTVV.

V gene TRBV7-3 combines with J gene TRBJ2-1, with 12 nucleotides matching TRBD2. The CDR3 covers 13 residues. The V gene's germline CDR1 is SGHTA and CDR2 FQGTGA. With V trimmed by 5 bases and J by 9 bases, 2 bases remained unmatched. The CDR3 sequence: CASSPGLAGEQFF. The DNA for the CDR3 is TGTGCCAGCAGCCCGGGACTAGCGGGTGAGCAGTTCTTC.

This chain joins TRBV6-5 and TRBJ2-5, with D tentatively TRBD1 (5 bases). The CDR3 is 15 amino acids. CDR1 is MNHEY, CDR2 SVGAGI, per germline. V was trimmed by 0 bases and J by 5 bases, leaving 13 bases between them. CDR3 amino acids: CASSYSTRTGETQYF. The CDR3, as DNA: TGTGCCAGCAGTTACTCGACCCGAACAGGCGAGACCCAGTACTTC.

This chain links TRBV4-1 with TRBJ1-2; TRBD1 aligns across 7 bases. CDR3 length: 18 amino acids. The J segment lost 4 bases and the V segment lost 0 bases, leaving 14 bases of the junction unmatched. Per germline, CDR1 MGHRA and CDR2 YSYEKL. CDR3 protein: CASSQEGGRQGSFYGYTF. CDR3 DNA sequence: TGCGCCAGCAGCCAAGAAGGCGGCAGACAGGGAAGTTTCTATGGCTACACCTTC.

V usage is TRBV5-6 and J usage is TRBJ2-5, with 8 bases matching TRBD1. From germline, CDR1 is SGHDT and CDR2 YYEEEE. With 3 bases clipped from V and 5 bases from J, the junction kept 6 bases outside the gene matches. This CDR3 is 14 amino acids long. CDR3 in DNA: TGTGCCAGCAGCTGGCAGGGGGCGGATGAGACCCAGTACTTC. Translated: CASSWQGADETQYF.

This clone was detected once. The V and J genes are TRBV19 and TRBJ2-1; tentatively, D is TRBD2 (7 bases). The CDR3 is 14 residues long. Germline lookup yields CDR1 LNHDA and CDR2 SQIVND (reference sequence). V was trimmed by 11 bases and J by 9 bases, leaving 23 bases between them. Written as DNA, the CDR3 is TGTGCCGTGGGGAGGGACACCATGGCAATTGAGCAGTTCTTC. Protein: CAVGRDTMAIEQFF.